This TCR beta chain was documented in a study of vaccination and CD4 T cells after COVID-19. The overall study: There were two doses of either BNT162b2 or mRNA-1273 vaccine given to participants. Either a CEFX pool, an HIV-1 Nef pool, or no peptide was added to control cultures.

Regarding treatment: approximately nine-day PBMC culture with coronavirus spike peptide pools or control peptides (ViraFEST assay). With the Oncomine TCR Beta short-read assay, DNA from cultured CD4+ T cells was sequenced. It was cultured CD4+ T cells from which genomic DNA was extracted. TCRdb reanalysed the PCR reads using MiXCR and keeps one entry per CDR3 protein. In the table there are approximately 17,000 distinct CDR3 sequences, 50% of which are singletons. V gave up 0 bases and J gave up 5 bases, with 11 bases separating them. Germline loops: CDR1 SGHVS, CDR2 FNYEAQ. The CDR3 runs 15 residues. This clonotype was seen a few times. Antigen unknown.

The source of this sequence is a human donor who had recovered from COVID-19. The material sequenced was CD4+ T cells from blood, cultured in vitro. The chain links TRBV7-6 to TRBJ1-3; possibly TRBD1 for D (6 bases). DNA for the CDR3: TGTGCCAGCAGCTTAGCGGACAGCTATAGAAACACCATATATTTT. Amino acids: CASSLADSYRNTIYF.